A single sample gave rise to the 27 T cell receptor beta chains below, sequenced in a study of blood T cell repertoires in COVID-19. Repertoires were generated with immunoSEQ multiplex PCR, while TCRdb's copy carries only in-frame clones and drops some. The sample shows 250,000 to 300,000 clones, 89% of them seen only once. Sequenced input: PBMCs or T cells enriched from blood (not recorded which). Receptors were obtained from a woman aged 40 to 50 who had recovered from COVID-19.

The V and J genes are TRBV7-2 and TRBJ1-2, with 8 bases identical to TRBD1. Germline values: CDR1 SGHTA, CDR2 FQGNSA. The V gene end was trimmed by 5 bases and the J gene end by 8 bases; junction bases not matched to a gene: 7. The CDR3 runs 13 residues. CDR3 amino acids: CASSMDRVRGYTF. CDR3 nucleotide sequence: TGTGCCAGCAGCATGGACAGGGTACGGGGCTACACCTTC. Full variable domain (outside the CDR3, taken from reference TRBV7-2 and TRBJ1-2): GAGVSQSPSNKVTEKGKDVELRCDPISGHTALYWYRQSLGQGLEFLIYFQGNSAPDKSGLPSDRFSAERTGGSVSTLTIQRTQQEDSAVYLCASSMDRVRGYTFGSGTRLTVV.

V gene TRBV5-1 combines with J gene TRBJ1-2; a weak D match, TRBD1 (5 bases). The CDR3 runs 13 residues. CDR1 SGHRS and CDR2 YFSETQ come from the germline V gene. V dropped 1 base and J dropped 8 bases, with 12 bases sitting between them. The CDR3: CASSLREKGGYTF. CDR3 nucleotides: TGCGCCAGCAGCTTGAGAGAGAAGGGGGGCTACACCTTC.

This chain joins TRBV2 and TRBJ1-2; weak D call: TRBD1 (6 bases). Deletions cut 6 bases from V and 7 bases from J, with 15 bases between. The V gene's germline CDR1 is SNHLY and CDR2 FYNNEI. The CDR3 length is 13 residues. The CDR3 region is CASRGWDIPGYTF. The DNA of the CDR3 is TGTGCCAGCAGGGGATGGGACATCCCTGGCTACACCTTC. The full variable domain, with the rest looked up from reference TRBV2 and TRBJ1-2, is EPEVTQTPSHQVTQMGQEVILRCVPISNHLYFYWYRQILGQKVEFLVSFYNNEISEKSEIFDDQFSVERPDGSNFTLKIRSTKLEDSAMYFCASRGWDIPGYTFGSGTRLTVV.

V and J are TRBV19 and TRBJ1-5; 11 nucleotides match TRBD1. V was clipped by 10 bases and J by 1 base; unmatched bases: 15. In germline, CDR1 is LNHDA, CDR2 SQIVND (reference sequence). The CDR3 has 18 amino acids. The DNA for the CDR3 is TGTGCCACCAAGGGTGGGACAGGGGGTTACCTAAGCAATCAGCCCCAGCATTTT. Translated: CATKGGTGGYLSNQPQHF.

The chain links TRBV18 to TRBJ2-7, with 8 bases lining up with TRBD2. This CDR3 has 13 amino acids. With V trimmed by 6 bases and J by 2 bases, 3 bases remained unmatched. Germline assignment: CDR1 KGHSH and CDR2 LQKENI. CDR3 sequence (DNA): TGTGCCAGCTCGACTAGCGCCACCTACGAGCAGTACTTC. Protein product: CASSTSATYEQYF.

This clone was detected a few times. Written as DNA, the CDR3 is TGTGCCAGTAGTATTTTAACAGGACGCTATGGCTACACCTTC. Protein: CASSILTGRYGYTF. The rearrangement uses TRBV19 and TRBJ1-2; a possible D gene is TRBD1 (5 bases). This CDR3 region has 14 residues. Germline V gives CDR1 LNHDA, CDR2 SQIVND (reference sequence). Trimming removed 3 bases from V and 4 bases from J, with 12 bases in between. The entire variable domain, with the rest obtained from reference TRBV19 and TRBJ1-2, is as follows: DGGITQSPKYLFRKEGQNVTLSCEQNLNHDAMYWYRQDPGQGLRLIYYSQIVNDFQKGDIAEGYSVSREKKESFPLTVTSAQKNPTAFYLCASSILTGRYGYTFGSGTRLTVV.

This chain uses TRBV19 with TRBJ1-5; D uncertain. Germline CDR1 LNHDA, CDR2 SQIVND (reference sequence). The CDR3 extends over 12 amino acids. Trimming removed 3 bases at V and 9 bases at J, with 9 bases between. DNA of the CDR3: TGTGCCAGTAGTATTATAGAGGGGCCCCAGCATTTT. Its protein is CASSIIEGPQHF.

This clone occurred once. In DNA, the CDR3 is TGTGCCAGCAGTGGCAACAGGGGAAACATCAATCAGCCCCAGCATTTT. Residues: CASSGNRGNINQPQHF. This rearrangement joins TRBV27 to TRBJ1-5; TRBD1 matches 7 bases. The CDR3 contains 16 residues. The junction had 10 bases not matched to a gene; V was cut back by 5 bases and J by 3 bases. CDR1 MNHEY and CDR2 SMNVEV come from the germline V gene (reference sequence).

The genes are TRBV29-1 and TRBJ2-3; 7 positions agree with TRBD1. Germline CDR1 reads SQVTM; CDR2 reads ANQGSEA. The CDR3 is 14 amino acids. V lost 4 bases, J lost 4 bases, and 8 bases stayed unmatched. The CDR3 is CSVGKGARADTQYF. The DNA of the CDR3 is TGCAGCGTTGGAAAGGGGGCTCGCGCAGATACGCAGTATTTT.

The genes are TRBV27 and TRBJ2-3; possibly TRBD2 for D (5 bases). Germline V lookup: CDR1 MNHEY, CDR2 SMNVEV (reference sequence). V was clipped by 3 bases and J by 3 bases, with 16 bases between them. CDR3 length equals 16 residues. The CDR3 spells CASSLSGELPTDTQYF. The CDR3, as DNA: TGTGCCAGCAGTTTGTCCGGGGAGTTGCCTACAGATACGCAGTATTTT.

This chain connects TRBV5-5 to TRBJ2-2; 7 positions match TRBD1. Per the germline V gene, CDR1 is SGHKS and CDR2 is YYEKEE (reference sequence). Trimming cost V 3 bases and J 5 bases; bases outside gene matches: 10. The CDR3 spans 16 residues. CDR3 loop: CASSSPAGGRTGELFF. The CDR3 coding sequence is TGTGCCAGCAGCTCGCCGGCAGGGGGAAGAACCGGGGAGCTGTTTTTT.

V gene TRBV30 combines with J gene TRBJ2-3; D might be TRBD2 (6 bases). In germline, CDR1 is GTSNPN, CDR2 SVGIG (reference sequence). V was cut by 3 bases and J by 4 bases, with 11 bases left in between. The length of the CDR3 is 13 residues. In DNA form, the CDR3 reads TGTGCCTGGAGACCGGGAGCGGCAGATACGCAGTATTTT. As protein: CAWRPGAADTQYF.

This chain uses TRBV30 with TRBJ1-5; 7 nucleotides agree with TRBD1. CDR3 size: 15 residues. The J segment lost 7 bases and the V segment lost 0 bases, leaving 9 bases of the junction unmatched. Germline CDR1 GTSNPN, CDR2 SVGIG (reference sequence). CDR3 sequence: CAWSVGRQGRQPQHF. CDR3 sequence (DNA): TGTGCCTGGAGTGTAGGGAGACAGGGTCGGCAGCCCCAGCATTTT.

This clone appeared once. The chain recombines TRBV7-8 with TRBJ2-2; TRBD2 agrees at 9 bases. Germline-derived CDR1 and CDR2 are SGHVS and FQNEAQ. The ends lost 3 bases at V and 1 base at J; junction bases unmatched: 0. The CDR3 contains 15 residues. The CDR3 bases are TGTGCCAGCAGCTTTAGCGGGGGGAACACCGGGGAGCTGTTTTTT. It codes for CASSFSGGNTGELFF.

The chain carries TRBV5-1 and TRBJ2-7; D may be TRBD1 (6 bases). Trimming removed 4 bases at V and 1 base at J, with 9 bases between. CDR3 length equals 13 residues. Germline V gene data show CDR1 as SGHRS and CDR2 as YFSETQ. CDR3 protein: CASSITGSYEQYF. The CDR3 DNA reads TGCGCCAGCAGCATTACAGGGTCCTACGAGCAGTACTTC.

This sequence joins TRBV14 and TRBJ2-7; TRBD1 might be the D (5 bases). With 3 bases removed from V and 2 bases from J, the gap between germline ends came to 11 bases. The CDR3 covers 14 residues. CDR1 SGHDN and CDR2 FVKESK come from the germline V gene. CDR3 DNA sequence: TGTGCCAGCAGCCAGAGTAGGGGAACCTACGAGCAGTACTTC. Protein product: CASSQSRGTYEQYF.

The chain uses TRBV9 and TRBJ2-1; 9 bases agree with TRBD1. CDR3 length equals 16 residues. With V trimmed by 0 bases and J by 6 bases, 7 bases remained unmatched. CDR1 and CDR2 (germline): SGDLS, YYNGEE. The CDR3 DNA is TGTGCCAGCAGCGTAGTCGGGACAGGGTTCCGCAATGAGCAGTTCTTC. As protein: CASSVVGTGFRNEQFF.

V is TRBV19 and J is TRBJ2-1; TRBD1 aligns across 8 bases. Per germline, CDR1 LNHDA and CDR2 SQIVND (reference sequence). The CDR3 extends over 16 amino acids. Trimming cost V 7 bases and J 4 bases; bases outside gene matches: 12. The chain's CDR3 is CASKPLRQGNYNEQFF. In DNA form, the CDR3 reads TGTGCCAGTAAACCTCTCCGACAGGGGAATTACAATGAGCAGTTCTTC.

The chain couples TRBV19 to TRBJ2-7; TRBD1 matches 8 bases. The CDR3 has 15 amino acids. In germline, CDR1 is LNHDA, CDR2 SQIVND (reference sequence). V lost 3 bases and J lost 2; bases outside the gene matches: 6. CDR3 in DNA: TGTGCCAGTAGTATGGACAGGGTGGGGCCCTACGAGCAGTACTTC. The encoded protein is CASSMDRVGPYEQYF.

This clone appeared once. The V call is TRBV18, the J call TRBJ2-7; 13 bases map to TRBD2. The V gene end was trimmed by 3 bases and the J gene end by 1 base; junction bases not matched to a gene: 3. Looked up from germline, CDR1 is KGHSH and CDR2 is LQKENI. There are 16 residues in the CDR3. CDR3 region: CASSPPGLAGSYEQYF. Written as DNA, the CDR3 is TGTGCCAGCTCACCCCCGGGACTAGCGGGATCCTACGAGCAGTACTTC.

The chain links TRBV7-2 to TRBJ2-3, with D tentatively TRBD2 (6 bases). V lost 1 base and J lost 2, with 13 bases in between. The germline CDR1 and CDR2 sequences are SGHTA and FQGNSA. CDR3 size: 16 residues. CDR3 in DNA: TGTGCCAGCAGCTTAGTCCCCGGGGGAGACACAGATACGCAGTATTTT. This encodes CASSLVPGGDTDTQYF.

V usage is TRBV5-1 and J usage is TRBJ1-1; D might be TRBD1 (6 bases). Germline V gene sequence: CDR1 SGHRS, CDR2 YFSETQ. The V end lost 4 bases, the J end lost 4 bases, and 11 bases lay between the germline ends. CDR3 size: 13 residues. In DNA form, the CDR3 reads TGCGCCAGCAGCGAGGGGGTCTCCACTGAAGCTTTCTTT. This codes for CASSEGVSTEAFF.

The chain carries TRBV9 and TRBJ1-2, with 10 nucleotides matching TRBD1. The CDR3 length is 14 residues. With 3 bases clipped from V and 7 bases from J, the junction kept 6 bases outside the gene matches. Germline CDR1 SGDLS, CDR2 YYNGEE. CDR3 in DNA: TGTGCCAGCAGCGCCCGACAGGGGGCGAGTGGCTACACCTTC. Its translation is CASSARQGASGYTF. The full variable domain, rest sourced from reference TRBV9 and TRBJ1-2, is DSGVTQTPKHLITATGQRVTLRCSPRSGDLSVYWYQQSLDQGLQFLIQYYNGEERAKGNILERFSAQQFPDLHSELNLSSLELGDSALYFCASSARQGASGYTFGSGTRLTVV.

The CDR3 bases are TGTGCCAGCAGCCCAGGGGGAAACACCATATATTTT. Translated, it gives CASSPGGNTIYF. The rearrangement uses TRBV7-8 and TRBJ1-3; a weak D match, TRBD1 (5 bases). V shed 5 bases and J shed 4 bases, with 6 bases lying between them. Germline V gene data show CDR1 as SGHVS and CDR2 as FQNEAQ. CDR3 length: 12 amino acids.

The V call is TRBV2, the J call TRBJ1-5; D is unclear. Germline loops: CDR1 SNHLY, CDR2 FYNNEI. There are 14 residues in the CDR3. V gave up 2 bases and J gave up 5 bases, with 10 bases separating them. Here the CDR3 reads CASSERVGDQPQHF. The DNA for the CDR3 is TGTGCCAGCAGTGAACGGGTAGGCGATCAGCCCCAGCATTTT.

The chain recombines TRBV2 with TRBJ2-7; TRBD1 matches at 8 bases. This CDR3 contains 14 residues. In germline, CDR1 is SNHLY, CDR2 FYNNEI. J was trimmed by 3 bases and V by 5 bases; bases with no gene match: 6. The CDR3 sequence is CASSTGQGYYEQYF. In DNA form, the CDR3 reads TGTGCCAGCAGTACCGGACAGGGTTACTACGAGCAGTACTTC.

This chain connects TRBV15 to TRBJ1-5; the match to TRBD1 covers 8 bases. Germline-derived CDR1 and CDR2 are LNHNV and YYDKDF (reference sequence). This CDR3 spans 19 amino acids. V lost 0 bases to trimming and J lost 1 base; unmatched junction nucleotides: 11. CDR3 coding DNA: TGTGCCACCAGCAGAGAAAGGACAGGGCGTCTCTTCAGCAATCAGCCCCAGCATTTT. Translated, it gives CATSRERTGRLFSNQPQHF.